This TCR beta chain was sequenced during a study of identical twins. This clonotype was detected a few times. Each CDR3 protein is one row after TCRdb ran MiXCR on the 5' RACE reads. Among hundreds of thousands of distinct CDR3 sequences listed, 21% were seen once. CDR3 length equals 14 residues. V lost 7 bases and J lost 0, with 9 bases in between. Germline V gene sequence: CDR1 MRHNA, CDR2 SNTAGT. These data were also reused for a study on T cells expressing NK-cell markers. That study adds: In a handful of donors, dominant CD3+CD56+NKG2C+ clones formed about 1.0-7.5% of CD8+ cells. Where several donors were concerned, these clonotypes also led the CD3+CD56-NKG2C+ fraction.

This receptor was obtained from a woman aged 18-35 years in good health. The J gene is TRBJ2-2, the V gene TRBV6-4; TRBD2 might be the D (5 bases). Input material: PBMCs. The CDR3 loop is CASKDSANTGELFF. CDR3 DNA sequence: TGTGCCAGCAAGGATAGCGCGAACACCGGGGAGCTGTTTTTT.